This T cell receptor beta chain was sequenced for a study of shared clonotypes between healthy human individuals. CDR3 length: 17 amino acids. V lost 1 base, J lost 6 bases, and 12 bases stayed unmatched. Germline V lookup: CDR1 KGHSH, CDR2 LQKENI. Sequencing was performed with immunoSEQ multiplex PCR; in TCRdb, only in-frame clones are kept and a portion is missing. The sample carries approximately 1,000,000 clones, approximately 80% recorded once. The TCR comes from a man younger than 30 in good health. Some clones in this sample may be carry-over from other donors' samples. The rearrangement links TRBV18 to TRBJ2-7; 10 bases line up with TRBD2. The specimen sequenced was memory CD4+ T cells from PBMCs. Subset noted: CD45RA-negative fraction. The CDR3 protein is CASSPLVAGGGGGEQYF. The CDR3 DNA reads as TGTGCCAGCTCACCACTGGTAGCGGGAGGTGGGGGAGGCGAGCAGTACTTC.